These 27 T cell receptor beta chains came from one sample sequenced in a study of blood T cells in healthy people across ages. Primers used in a second PCR of roughly 7 to 12 cycles were a sample-barcoded 5' primer and a J-beta primer mix. TCRdb re-called the 5' RACE reads through MiXCR, storing one row per CDR3 protein. In the table there are about 930,000 distinct CDR3 sequences, almost 30% of which are singletons. The same specimen was also included in a second study, on T cells of mothers and their children.

Material: blood. The receptors here all came from a woman aged 40-49 years in good health.

This clonotype was detected a few times. This chain uses TRBV7-2 with TRBJ1-5; 9 nucleotides match TRBD1. The CDR3 spans 17 residues. The V gene end was trimmed by 9 bases and the J gene end by 1 base; junction bases not matched to a gene: 13. Germline assignment: CDR1 SGHTA and CDR2 FQGNSA. CDR3 amino acids: CASVEDRGLQSNQPQHF. CDR3 DNA sequence: TGTGCCAGTGTTGAGGACAGGGGACTCCAAAGCAATCAGCCCCAGCATTTT.

This chain joins TRBV7-2 and TRBJ2-4; D ambiguous. Germline assignment: CDR1 SGHTA and CDR2 FQGNSA. The CDR3 is 13 residues long. Trimming removed 5 bases at V and 8 bases at J, with 13 bases between. DNA of the CDR3: TGTGCCAGCAGCACGAGACATGCGGACATTCAGTACTTC. Translating it yields CASSTRHADIQYF.

A few counts support this clonotype. V and J are TRBV4-1 and TRBJ1-5; 10 nucleotides line up with TRBD1. Unmatched junction bases numbered 6, after V lost 2 bases and J lost 2 bases. The CDR3 has 17 amino acids. CDR1 MGHRA and CDR2 YSYEKL come from the germline V gene. CDR3 in DNA: TGCGCCAGCAGCCAAAAAGGGGGGACAGGGGGCAATCAGCCCCAGCATTTT. The encoded protein is CASSQKGGTGGNQPQHF.

The V and J genes are TRBV9 and TRBJ1-1, with D possibly TRBD1 on 6 matching bases. Between the trimmed V and J ends, which lost 4 bases and 2 bases, there was a span of 12 bases. Germline CDR1 reads SGDLS; CDR2 reads YYNGEE. This CDR3 contains 14 residues. Written as DNA, the CDR3 is TGTGCCAGCAGCCTCAGGGGATACAACACTGAAGCTTTCTTT. Translation: CASSLRGYNTEAFF.

This clonotype was detected many times. The rearrangement uses TRBV4-1 and TRBJ1-2, with 12 bases aligning to TRBD1. There are 15 residues in the CDR3. Per the germline V gene, CDR1 is MGHRA and CDR2 is YSYEKL. With 4 bases clipped from V and 4 bases from J, the junction kept 4 bases outside the gene matches. CDR3 in DNA: TGCGCCAGCAGCCTAGGGACAGGGGGCACCTATGGCTACACCTTC. Amino acids: CASSLGTGGTYGYTF.

The sample holds many counts of this clonotype. CDR3 sequence: CASSLQADTDTQYF. CDR3 nucleotides: TGTGCCAGCAGCCTACAGGCAGACACAGATACGCAGTATTTT. The chain employs TRBV7-2 and TRBJ2-3; TRBD1 might be the D (5 bases). The CDR3 runs to 14 residues. The germline V and J ends were trimmed by 5 bases and 2 bases, with 11 bases remaining between them. The germline V gene has CDR1 SGHTA and CDR2 FQGNSA.

Regarding this clonotype: One junction end does not reproduce the germline sequence, and a read error may be involved. This chain joins TRBV7-9 and TRBJ2-3, with a possible D match to TRBD1 (6 bases). CDR1 and CDR2 from the germline V gene are SEHNR and FQNEAQ (reference sequence). CDR3 length: 15 residues. In DNA, the CDR3 is TGTACCAGCAGCTTAGGCAGGGGCGCGGGAGATACGCAGTATTTT. Translated, it gives CTSSLGRGAGDTQYF.

This clonotype was observed a few times. A clone one base away is much larger, so this may be a read error. The chain uses TRBV29-1 and TRBJ1-1; D ambiguous. Germline V gene sequence: CDR1 SQVTM, CDR2 ANQGSEA. This CDR3 comprises 11 residues. CDR3 coding DNA: TGCAGCGTGGAAGAGAACGCTGAAGCTTTCTTT. Protein product: CSVEENAEAFF.

The gene calls are TRBV7-3 and TRBJ2-7, with 13 bases aligning to TRBD2. The CDR3 sequence is 17 residues long. Per germline, CDR1 SGHTA and CDR2 FQGTGA. Trimming at V came to 4 bases and at J to 7 bases, leaving 13 bases not matched to a gene. The CDR3 DNA follows: TGTGCCAGCAGCTCGAGACTAGCGGGGGGCCATCACAATGAGCAGTACTTC. Protein sequence: CASSSRLAGGHHNEQYF.

There are a few counts of this clonotype. The V gene is TRBV20-1, the J gene TRBJ2-1, with D perhaps matching TRBD1 (6 bases). CDR1 and CDR2 from the germline V gene are DFQATT and SNEGSKA (reference sequence). Trimming took off 3 bases at V and 4 bases at J, with 19 bases between the two ends. There are 16 residues in the CDR3. This CDR3 reads CSASEASGGPYNEQFF. The CDR3 DNA is TGCAGTGCTAGTGAGGCTAGTGGGGGCCCGTACAATGAGCAGTTCTTC.

V and J are TRBV28 and TRBJ2-1; TRBD1 aligns across 7 bases. The CDR3 extends over 15 amino acids. Germline CDR1 reads MDHEN; CDR2 reads SYDVKM. The trim removed 6 bases at V and 3 bases at J, leaving 8 bases unmatched. The CDR3 bases are TGTGCCAGCAGCACCGGGACAGACCTCTACAATGAGCAGTTCTTC. This gives the protein CASSTGTDLYNEQFF.

The CDR3 DNA follows: TGTGCCAGCAGTTCTTTGGACCTGGCGGCGGACGAGCAGTACTTC. Its protein is CASSSLDLAADEQYF. J is TRBJ2-7 and V is TRBV28; no clear D. This CDR3 contains 15 residues. Germline-derived CDR1 and CDR2 are MDHEN and SYDVKM. Trimming took 4 bases from V and 5 from J, leaving 18 bases between them.

The gene calls are TRBV28 and TRBJ1-1; D remains unclear. V lost 3 bases and J 2 bases, leaving 7 bases between the germline ends. The CDR3 sequence is 13 residues long. CDR1 and CDR2 from the germline V gene are MDHEN and SYDVKM. CDR3 sequence reads: CASSLKLNTEAFF. Written as DNA, the CDR3 is TGTGCCAGCAGTTTGAAACTAAACACTGAAGCTTTCTTT.

This clonotype was seen ten or more times. In DNA form, the CDR3 reads TGTGCCAGCAGTGCAGGCCCCAGGGATTGGCGCTACGAGCAGTACTTC. Translated, it gives CASSAGPRDWRYEQYF. The chain recombines TRBV28 with TRBJ2-7; a possible D gene is TRBD1 (5 bases). Germline V CDR1 and CDR2: MDHEN, SYDVKM. The CDR3 is made up of 16 amino acids. Trimming pared 5 bases from V and 3 bases from J, leaving 20 bases between. Looking up the rest from reference TRBV28 and TRBJ2-7 gives the full variable domain: DVKVTQSSRYLVKRTGEKVFLECVQDMDHENMFWYRQDPGLGLRLIYFSYDVKMKEKGDIPEGYSVSREKKERFSLILESASTNQTSMYLCASSAGPRDWRYEQYFGPGTRLTVT.

This clonotype has at least ten counts. This chain uses TRBV29-1 with TRBJ1-2; 9 bases are shared with TRBD1. J was trimmed by 8 bases and V by 1 base; bases with no gene match: 5. This CDR3 region has 13 residues. Germline CDR1 SQVTM, CDR2 ANQGSEA. For the CDR3, the DNA is TGCAGCGTTGAAGGGACGGGACAGGGCGGCTACACCTTC. Residues: CSVEGTGQGGYTF.

This clonotype was picked up a small number of times. This rearrangement joins TRBV9 to TRBJ1-6; D ambiguous. V was trimmed by 0 bases and J by 7 bases, leaving 8 bases between them. CDR1 is SGDLS and CDR2 is YYNGEE in the germline V gene. The CDR3 runs 14 residues. As DNA, the CDR3 is TGTGCCAGCAGCGTAGGAGGCTGGAATTCACCCCTCCACTTT. It is translated as CASSVGGWNSPLHF.

Concerning this clonotype itself: This may be a read error, as it is one base from a much larger clone. The V and J genes are TRBV5-1 and TRBJ2-1; no clear D gene. CDR1 SGHRS and CDR2 YFSETQ come from the germline V gene. V shed 2 bases and J shed 7 bases, with 13 bases lying between them. This CDR3 region has 14 residues. CDR3 sequence (DNA): TGCGCCAGCAGCTTAAACAGACTGGAGAATGAGCAGTTCTTC. As protein: CASSLNRLENEQFF. Full variable domain (outside the CDR3, taken from reference TRBV5-1 and TRBJ2-1): KAGVTQTPRYLIKTRGQQVTLSCSPISGHRSVSWYQQTPGQGLQFLFEYFSETQRNKGNFPGRFSGRQFSNSRSEMNVSTLELGDSALYLCASSLNRLENEQFFGPGTRLTVL.

This clonotype was seen more than once but under ten times. The chain links TRBV5-1 to TRBJ2-3; D is uncertain. The V end was cut by 1 base, the J end by 2 bases, with 5 bases between. Germline CDR1 reads SGHRS; CDR2 reads YFSETQ. There are 13 residues in the CDR3. The chain's CDR3 is CASSLQTTDTQYF. The CDR3 nucleotides read TGCGCCAGCAGCTTGCAGACCACAGATACGCAGTATTTT. Full variable domain (outside the CDR3, taken from reference TRBV5-1 and TRBJ2-3): KAGVTQTPRYLIKTRGQQVTLSCSPISGHRSVSWYQQTPGQGLQFLFEYFSETQRNKGNFPGRFSGRQFSNSRSEMNVSTLELGDSALYLCASSLQTTDTQYFGPGTRLTVL.

The sample holds a few counts of this clonotype. The chain carries TRBV6-1 and TRBJ1-2; D is undetermined. Germline V gene data show CDR1 as MNHNS and CDR2 as SASEGT. The CDR3 totals 13 residues. The germline V and J ends were trimmed by 2 bases and 8 bases, with 12 bases remaining between them. DNA of the CDR3: TGTGCCAGCAGTGAATATCTCGGGAGCGGCTACACCTTC. Translated: CASSEYLGSGYTF.

A note on this clonotype: Compared with germline, one end of the junction differs, possibly owing to a read error. The chain recombines TRBV20-1 with TRBJ1-2; TRBD1 might be the D (6 bases). The length of the CDR3 is 17 residues. CDR1 is DFQATT and CDR2 is SNEGSKA in the germline V gene (reference sequence). The DNA of the CDR3 is TGCGGTGCTAGAGATTGGCGGGGGGCGGGTACTCGGTATGGCTACACCTTC. This gives the protein CGARDWRGAGTRYGYTF.

As regards this clonotype: The junction and the germline gene differ at one end; a read error may be behind it. J is TRBJ1-2 and V is TRBV20-1, with TRBD1 matching 9 bases. CDR3 size: 12 residues. Germline-derived CDR1 and CDR2 are DFQATT and SNEGSKA (reference sequence). The CDR3 sequence is CSWTGDNYDYTF. In DNA form, the CDR3 reads TGCTCTTGGACAGGGGATAACTATGACTACACCTTC.

This clonotype was observed many times. This CDR3 is CASKTDRDNQPQHF. The CDR3 DNA is TGTGCCAGCAAGACCGACAGGGACAATCAGCCCCAGCATTTT. V is TRBV28 and J is TRBJ1-5, with 7 bases lining up with TRBD1. Looked up from germline, CDR1 is MDHEN and CDR2 is SYDVKM. The CDR3 sequence is 14 residues long. The V gene end was trimmed by 7 bases and the J gene end by 3 bases; junction bases not matched to a gene: 6.

This clonotype was seen ten or more times. The gene calls are TRBV7-9 and TRBJ2-1, with D unresolved. The V gene lost 3 bases and the J gene lost 3 bases, with 12 bases spanning the gap. Germline CDR1 is SEHNR and CDR2 is FQNEAQ (reference sequence). The length of the CDR3 is 15 residues. CDR3 DNA sequence: TGTGCCAGCAGCTTGTGGGATAGTAACTACAATGAGCAGTTCTTC. It encodes CASSLWDSNYNEQFF.

This clonotype showed up just a few times. The chain is built from TRBV14 and TRBJ2-5, with no clear D. The germline gives CDR1 SGHDN, CDR2 FVKESK. V lost 1 base, J lost 4 bases, and 4 bases lay in between. The CDR3 totals 12 residues. CDR3 region: CASSQARETQYF. The CDR3 DNA follows: TGTGCCAGCAGCCAAGCAAGAGAGACCCAGTACTTC.

This clonotype occurred many times. The genes are TRBV6-5 and TRBJ2-3; a weak D match, TRBD1 (6 bases). The V gene lost 0 bases and the J gene lost 3 bases, with 10 bases spanning the gap. Germline V gene lookup returns CDR1 MNHEY and CDR2 SVGAGI. The CDR3 runs 15 residues. The CDR3 loop reads CASSYSGHPTDTQYF. CDR3 sequence (DNA): TGTGCCAGCAGTTACTCGGGACACCCAACAGATACGCAGTATTTT.

This sequence joins TRBV7-3 and TRBJ2-2; TRBD2 aligns across 8 bases. Germline trimming cut 5 bases from V and 1 base from J; bases unmatched to any gene: 9. The CDR3 is 17 amino acids. Looked up from germline, CDR1 is SGHTA and CDR2 is FQGTGA. CDR3 loop: CASSPTLTSGNTGELFF. Here the CDR3 DNA reads TGTGCCAGCAGCCCGACCCTTACTAGCGGGAACACCGGGGAGCTGTTTTTT.

Here the CDR3 reads CASSPPHGSSSYNEQYF. The CDR3 coding sequence is TGTGCCAGCTCACCACCCCACGGCAGCAGCTCCTACAATGAGCAGTACTTC. J is TRBJ2-4 and V is TRBV18; no clear D gene. This CDR3 is built from 17 residues. The germline CDR1 and CDR2 sequences are KGHSH and LQKENI. V lost 0 bases and J lost 13, with 25 bases in between.